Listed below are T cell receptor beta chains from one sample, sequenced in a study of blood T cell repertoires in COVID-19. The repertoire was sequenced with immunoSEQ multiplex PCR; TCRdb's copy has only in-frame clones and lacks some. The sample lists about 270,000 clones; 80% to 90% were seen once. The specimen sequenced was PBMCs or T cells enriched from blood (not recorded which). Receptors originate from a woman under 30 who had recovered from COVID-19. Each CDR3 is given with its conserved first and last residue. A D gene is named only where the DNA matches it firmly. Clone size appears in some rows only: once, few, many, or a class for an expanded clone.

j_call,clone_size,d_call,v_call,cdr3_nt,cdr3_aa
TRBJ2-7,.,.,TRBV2,TGTGCCAGCAGTGAAACTCGGAGCTCCTACGAGCAGTACTTC,CASSETRSSYEQYF
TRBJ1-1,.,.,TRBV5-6,TGTGCCAGCAGCTTGGTTGAGGGTCAAGCTTTCTTT,CASSLVEGQAFF
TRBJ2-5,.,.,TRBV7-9,TGTGCCAGCAGCTTAGCCAGGGTTGGGGAGACCCAGTACTTC,CASSLARVGETQYF
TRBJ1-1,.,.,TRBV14,TGTGCCAGCAGCCAAGAGGGCAGGGCAGCTTTCTTT,CASSQEGRAAFF
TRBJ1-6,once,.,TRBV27,TGTGCCAGCAGTCCTAGAGCTGCCCATAATTCACCCCTCCACTTT,CASSPRAAHNSPLHF
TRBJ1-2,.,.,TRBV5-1,TGCGCCAGCAGCTTAGCAAGGAGTAACTATGGCTACACCTTC,CASSLARSNYGYTF
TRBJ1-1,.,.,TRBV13,TGTGCCAGCAGCCCGCGGAAGAACACTGAAGCTTTCTTT,CASSPRKNTEAFF
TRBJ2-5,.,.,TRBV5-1,TGCGCCAGCAGCTTGGGAGCGGGCGACCAAGAGACCCAGTACTTC,CASSLGAGDQETQYF
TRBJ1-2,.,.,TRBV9,TGTGCCAGCAGCGTAGTCCGGTCGGGGAATGGCTACACCTTC,CASSVVRSGNGYTF
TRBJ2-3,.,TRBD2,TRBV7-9,TGTGCCAGCAGCTTAGCCTTCGCGGGGGGTTCTAGCACAGATACGCAGTATTTT,CASSLAFAGGSSTDTQYF
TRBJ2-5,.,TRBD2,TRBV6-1,TGTGCCAGCAGTGAAGGACTAGCGGGGGGGAGCCTCTTTAGGACCCAGTACTTC,CASSEGLAGGSLFRTQYF
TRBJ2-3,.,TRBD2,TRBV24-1,TGTGCCACCAGTGATCTACTAGCGGGGGGGCCAGATACGCAGTATTTT,CATSDLLAGGPDTQYF
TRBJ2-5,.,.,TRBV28,TGTGCCAGCAGTTTAAGGGGAGAGACCCAGTACTTC,CASSLRGETQYF
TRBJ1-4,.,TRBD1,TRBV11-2,TGTGCCAGCAGGAAAGGACAGGGCATTGAAAAACTGTTTTTT,CASRKGQGIEKLFF
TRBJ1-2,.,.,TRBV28,TGTGCCACGACAATTAACTATGGCTACACCTTC,CATTINYGYTF
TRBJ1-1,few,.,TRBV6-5,TGTGCCAGCAGACACGCAGTGAACACTGAAGCTTTCTTT,CASRHAVNTEAFF
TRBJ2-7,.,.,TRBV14,TGTGCCAGCAGCCAAGGGCCCCGTTCCTACGAGCAGTACTTC,CASSQGPRSYEQYF
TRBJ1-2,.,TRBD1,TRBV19,TGTGCCAGTAGTATCCCGGACAGGGAGCACGATGGCTACACCTTC,CASSIPDREHDGYTF
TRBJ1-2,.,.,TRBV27,TGTGCCAGCAGTTTGACGGACCGCTCTCCGGGGGGCTACACCTTC,CASSLTDRSPGGYTF
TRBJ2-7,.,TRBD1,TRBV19,TGTGCCAGTGGGCCAAAACAGGGGACCGACGAGCAGTACTTC,CASGPKQGTDEQYF
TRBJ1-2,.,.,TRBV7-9,TGTGCCAGCAGCTTAGATCTAGGTAGCTGGTATGGCTACACCTTC,CASSLDLGSWYGYTF
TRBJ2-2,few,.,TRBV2,TGTGCCAGCCTCGGGAGAAACACCGGGGAGCTGTTTTTT,CASLGRNTGELFF
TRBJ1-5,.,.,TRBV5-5,TGTGCCAGCAGCTTGGAGGGGTTGTGGGATCAGCCCCAGCATTTT,CASSLEGLWDQPQHF
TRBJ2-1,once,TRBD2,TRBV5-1,TGCGCCAGCAGCTTGGTCCTTCCGGGACTAGCGGGGAATGAGCAGTTCTTC,CASSLVLPGLAGNEQFF
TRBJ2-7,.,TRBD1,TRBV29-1,TGCAGCGTTGAAGCCGGTATTCCGCGACAGGGGAGGTACGAGCAGTACTTC,CSVEAGIPRQGRYEQYF
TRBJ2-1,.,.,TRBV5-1,TGCGCCAGCAGCTTGGGGGGACACGGCTCCTACAATGAGCAGTTCTTC,CASSLGGHGSYNEQFF
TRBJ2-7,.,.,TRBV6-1,TGTGCCAGCAGTGAACCAGGGGAGTACTTC,CASSEPGEYF
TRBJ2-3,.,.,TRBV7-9,TGTGCCAGCAGCTTACTGACAAGTAGCACAGATACGCAGTATTTT,CASSLLTSSTDTQYF
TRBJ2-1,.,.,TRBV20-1,TGCAGTGCTAGAAGAGCGGATGAGCAGTTCTTC,CSARRADEQFF
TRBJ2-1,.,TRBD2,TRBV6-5,TGTGCCAGCAGCCGACTAGCGGGCTACAATGAGCAGTTCTTC,CASSRLAGYNEQFF
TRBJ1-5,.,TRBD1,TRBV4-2,TGTGCCAGCAGCCAAGATAGGGTGACAGGGGCCATTTATAGCAATCAGCCCCAGCATTTT,CASSQDRVTGAIYSNQPQHF
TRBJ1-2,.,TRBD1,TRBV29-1,TGCAGCGTTGAAGATTCCTGGCAATTCGGGACAGGGGAGCGTAACTATGGCTACACCTTC,CSVEDSWQFGTGERNYGYTF
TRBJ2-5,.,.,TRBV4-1,TGCGCCAGCAGCCAAGGGACTATCCAAGAGACCCAGTACTTC,CASSQGTIQETQYF
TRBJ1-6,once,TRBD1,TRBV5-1,TGCGCCAAATTTAAACACCCGGGACAGGGACCCCCCGCAGATTCACCCCTCCACTTT,CAKFKHPGQGPPADSPLHF
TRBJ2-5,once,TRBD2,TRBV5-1,TGCGCCAGCAGCTGGGGACTAGCCCAAGAGACCCAGTACTTC,CASSWGLAQETQYF
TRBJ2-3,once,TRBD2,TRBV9,TGTGCCAGCAGCGCCATTAGCGGGGGAACAGATACGCAGTATTTT,CASSAISGGTDTQYF
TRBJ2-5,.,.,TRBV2,TGTGCCAGCAGTGACGGGGAGACCCAGTACTTC,CASSDGETQYF
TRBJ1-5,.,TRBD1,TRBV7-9,TGTGCCAGCAGCCTGACAGGGGGCGGGCAGCCCCAGCATTTT,CASSLTGGGQPQHF
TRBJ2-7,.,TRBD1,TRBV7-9,TGTGCCAGCAGCTTATCAGGGACAGCGGCCTACGAGCAGTACTTC,CASSLSGTAAYEQYF
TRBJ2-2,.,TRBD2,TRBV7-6,TGTGCCAGCAGCCGTACTAGCGGGGGGAACACCGGGGAGCTGTTTTTT,CASSRTSGGNTGELFF
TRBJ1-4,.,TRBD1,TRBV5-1,TGCGCCAGCAGCTTGGCCTCAGGGGGCAATGAAAAACTGTTTTTT,CASSLASGGNEKLFF
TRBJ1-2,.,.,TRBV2,TGTGCCAGCAGTGGGAGGCGTACAGGGCGGTTCTATGGCTACACCTTC,CASSGRRTGRFYGYTF
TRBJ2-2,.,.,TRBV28,TGTGCCAGCATCTCGAACACCGGGGAGCTGTTTTTT,CASISNTGELFF
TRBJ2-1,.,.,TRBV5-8,TGTGCCAGCAGCTTGGCCCTATCAGGGGACAATGAGCAGTTCTTC,CASSLALSGDNEQFF
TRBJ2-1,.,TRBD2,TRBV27,TGTGCCAGCAGTTTGGAGGGACTAGCGAAAAATGAGCAGTTCTTC,CASSLEGLAKNEQFF
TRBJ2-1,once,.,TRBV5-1,TGCGCCAGCAGCTTGGTTGGACAGCCCAATGAGCAGTTCTTC,CASSLVGQPNEQFF
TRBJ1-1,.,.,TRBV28,TGTGCCAGCAGTTTAACCCGGGAATACACTGAAGCTTTCTTT,CASSLTREYTEAFF
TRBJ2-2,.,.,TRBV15,TGTGCCACGGCACTACCCAGGGTGAGGACCGGGGAGCTGTTTTTT,CATALPRVRTGELFF
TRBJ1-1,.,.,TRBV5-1,TGCGCCAGCAGCCTTAGCCCAGGGCTTAAGGGGAACACTGAAGCTTTCTTT,CASSLSPGLKGNTEAFF
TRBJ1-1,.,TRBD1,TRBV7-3,TGTGCCAGCAGCCTACGACAGGGGCTTACTGAAGCTTTCTTT,CASSLRQGLTEAFF
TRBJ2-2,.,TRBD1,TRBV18,TGTGCCAGCTCACCCTCACAGGGGGCAGCCACCGGGGAGCTGTTTTTT,CASSPSQGAATGELFF
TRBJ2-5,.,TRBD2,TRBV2,TGTGCCAGCAGCGCAATAGGCGGGGGGGGAGAGACCCAGTACTTC,CASSAIGGGGETQYF
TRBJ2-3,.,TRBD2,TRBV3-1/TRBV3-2,TGTGCCAGCAGCCCCGGACTAGCGGGGGTGCCAGGGAGCACAGATACGCAGTATTTT,CASSPGLAGVPGSTDTQYF